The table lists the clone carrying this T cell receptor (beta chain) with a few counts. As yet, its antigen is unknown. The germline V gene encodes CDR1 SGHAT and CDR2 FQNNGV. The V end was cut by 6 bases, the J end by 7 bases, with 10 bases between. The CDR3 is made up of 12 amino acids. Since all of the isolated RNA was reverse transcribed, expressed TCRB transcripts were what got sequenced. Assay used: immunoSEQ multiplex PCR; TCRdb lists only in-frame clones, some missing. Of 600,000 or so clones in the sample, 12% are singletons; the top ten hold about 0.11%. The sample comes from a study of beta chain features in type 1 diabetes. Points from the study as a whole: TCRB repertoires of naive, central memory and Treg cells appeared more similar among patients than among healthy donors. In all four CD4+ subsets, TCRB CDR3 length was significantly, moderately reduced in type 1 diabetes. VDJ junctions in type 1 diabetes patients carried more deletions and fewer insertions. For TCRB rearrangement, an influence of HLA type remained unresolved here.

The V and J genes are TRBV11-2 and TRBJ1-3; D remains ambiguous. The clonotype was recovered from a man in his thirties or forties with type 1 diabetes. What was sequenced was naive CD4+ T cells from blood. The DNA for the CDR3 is TGTGCCAGCAGTCTAGCCGGCAACACCATATATTTT. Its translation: CASSLAGNTIYF. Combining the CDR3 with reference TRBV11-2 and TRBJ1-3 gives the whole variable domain EAGVAQSPRYKIIEKRQSVAFWCNPISGHATLYWYQQILGQGPKLLIQFQNNGVVDDSQLPKDRFSAERLKGVDSTLKIQPAKLEDSAVYLCASSLAGNTIYFGEGSWLTVV.